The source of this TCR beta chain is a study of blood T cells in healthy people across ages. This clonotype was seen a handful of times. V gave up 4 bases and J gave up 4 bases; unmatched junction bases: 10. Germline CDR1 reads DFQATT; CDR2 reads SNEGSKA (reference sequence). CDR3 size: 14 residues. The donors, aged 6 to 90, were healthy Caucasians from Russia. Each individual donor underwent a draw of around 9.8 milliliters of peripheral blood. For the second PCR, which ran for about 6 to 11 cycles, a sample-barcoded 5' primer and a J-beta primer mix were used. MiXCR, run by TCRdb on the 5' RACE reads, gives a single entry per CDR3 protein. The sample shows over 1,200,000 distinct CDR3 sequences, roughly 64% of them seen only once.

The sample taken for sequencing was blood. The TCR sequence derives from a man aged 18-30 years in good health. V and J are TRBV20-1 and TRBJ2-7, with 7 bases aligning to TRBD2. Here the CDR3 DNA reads TGCAGTGCTACTCCCCTAGCGGATAATTACGAGCAGTACTTC. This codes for CSATPLADNYEQYF.